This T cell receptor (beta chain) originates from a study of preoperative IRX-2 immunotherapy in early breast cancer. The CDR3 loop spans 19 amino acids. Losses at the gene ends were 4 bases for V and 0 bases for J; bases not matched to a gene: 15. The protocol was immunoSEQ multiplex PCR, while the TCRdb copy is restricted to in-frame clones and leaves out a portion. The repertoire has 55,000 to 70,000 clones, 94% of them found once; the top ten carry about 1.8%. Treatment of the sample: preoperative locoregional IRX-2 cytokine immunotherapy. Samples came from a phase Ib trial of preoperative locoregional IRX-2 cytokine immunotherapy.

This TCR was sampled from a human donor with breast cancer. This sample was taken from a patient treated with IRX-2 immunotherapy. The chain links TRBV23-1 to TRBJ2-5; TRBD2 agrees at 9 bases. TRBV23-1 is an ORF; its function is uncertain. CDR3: CASSRFYETSGEYQETQYF. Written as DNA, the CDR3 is TGCGCCAGCAGTCGGTTTTACGAGACTAGCGGTGAGTACCAAGAGACCCAGTACTTC.